This T cell receptor beta chain was captured by sequencing in a study of shared clonotypes between healthy human individuals. The wider study: Used for every donor were three CD4 naive, three CD4 memory, two CD8 naive and one CD8 memory plate. Regarding the study as a whole: Naive subsets, compared against memory subsets, generally had larger estimated richness values. Limited genetic and exposure-history diversity came from having few donors.

As for this clone: As yet, its antigen is unknown.

Healthy HIV-negative adults with no recent acute infections or vaccinations were recruited as donors. This table comes from immunoSEQ multiplex PCR, and its TCRdb copy is limited to in-frame clones, with some not included. Altogether approximately 2,300,000 clones are present, 85% to 95% being singletons, with the ten largest covering 0.3% to 0.4%. From germline, CDR1 is MNHEY and CDR2 SMNVEV (reference sequence). CDR3 length equals 10 residues. V was trimmed by 10 bases and J by 6 bases, leaving 7 bases between them. What was sequenced was naive CD4+ T cells from PBMCs. The subset denotes: CD45RA+ positively selected. The J gene is TRBJ2-1, the V gene TRBV27; no firm D call. The clonotype originates from a man younger than 35 in good health. Some clones in this sample may be carry-over from other donors' samples. The CDR3: CANPGNEQFF. CDR3 coding DNA: TGTGCCAATCCAGGCAATGAGCAGTTCTTC.